A single sample is the source of the 20 T cell receptor beta chains below, sequenced in a study of OX40 agonist ivuxolimab in advanced cancers. TCRdb's copy holds only in-frame clones and misses some; the assay was immunoSEQ multiplex PCR. The sample consists of 50,000 to 60,000 clones, about 90% of them appearing once. The source was CD4+ or CD8+ T cells sorted from blood, collected in a trial of the OX40 agonist ivuxolimab. These TCRs come from an adult with an advanced solid tumor such as melanoma, head and neck, liver or kidney cancer.

The rearrangement uses TRBV2 and TRBJ1-5, with D perhaps matching TRBD1 (5 bases). Germline V gene sequence: CDR1 SNHLY, CDR2 FYNNEI. The CDR3 loop spans 13 amino acids. Trimming left V 8 bases short and J 6 bases short, with 14 bases between. DNA of the CDR3: TGTGCCAGCGGAGATCAGGGTTCTCAGCCCCAGCATTTT. It codes for CASGDQGSQPQHF. The full variable domain, with the rest looked up from reference TRBV2 and TRBJ1-5, is EPEVTQTPSHQVTQMGQEVILRCVPISNHLYFYWYRQILGQKVEFLVSFYNNEISEKSEIFDDQFSVERPDGSNFTLKIRSTKLEDSAMYFCASGDQGSQPQHFGDGTRLSIL.

This clone was counted a few times. The sample has other DNA sequences that encode this CDR3 too. The V call is TRBV5-1, the J call TRBJ1-1, with 8 bases aligning to TRBD1. CDR1 is SGHRS, CDR2 YFSETQ, per germline. J lost 1 base, V lost 4 bases, and 6 bases had no gene match. This CDR3 is 15 amino acids long. The CDR3 loop is CASSPGQVGNTEAFF. The CDR3 DNA is TGCGCCAGCAGCCCGGGACAGGTAGGGAACACTGAAGCTTTCTTT.

This chain connects TRBV10-3 to TRBJ1-5; 9 bases agree with TRBD1. J gave up 3 bases and V 10 bases, and 7 bases lay outside the gene matches. This CDR3 is built from 14 residues. Germline CDR1 ENHRY, CDR2 SYGVKD. As DNA, the CDR3 is TGTGCCACGGACAGGGGTAGGAACAATCAGCCCCAGCATTTT. This translates into CATDRGRNNQPQHF.

The J gene is TRBJ2-2, the V gene TRBV5-1; TRBD2 matches at 15 bases. J was trimmed by 4 bases and V by 4 bases; bases with no gene match: 14. CDR3 length equals 20 residues. Germline V gene data show CDR1 as SGHRS and CDR2 as YFSETQ. The CDR3 DNA reads TGCGCCAGCAGCCCAAGGGGGGGACTAGCGGGAGGATTGAGCACCGGGGAGCTGTTTTTT. It codes for CASSPRGGLAGGLSTGELFF.

J is TRBJ2-7 and V is TRBV15; the D is unclear. This CDR3 contains 15 residues. The germline V and J ends were trimmed by 1 base and 1 base, with 11 bases remaining between them. Germline values: CDR1 LNHNV, CDR2 YYDKDF (reference sequence). This CDR3 is CATSRGPSGSYEQYF. As DNA, the CDR3 is TGTGCCACCAGCAGAGGCCCTTCTGGGTCCTACGAGCAGTACTTC.

The V gene is TRBV5-8, the J gene TRBJ1-5; D may be TRBD1 (5 bases). The CDR3 contains 17 residues. The germline V gene encodes CDR1 SGHTS and CDR2 YDEGEE. V was pared by 4 bases and J by 6 bases, with 23 bases between. CDR3 sequence (DNA): TGTGCCAGCAGCGCCGGGTCGGGACTGAGAATCTTTCAGCCCCAGCATTTT. Amino acids: CASSAGSGLRIFQPQHF. Supplemented by reference TRBV5-8 and TRBJ1-5, the full variable domain reads EAGVTQSPTHLIKTRGQQATLRCSPISGHTSVYWYQQALGLGLQFLLWYDEGEERNRGNFPPRFSGRQFPNYSSELNVNALELEDSALYLCASSAGSGLRIFQPQHFGDGTRLSIL.

V gene TRBV13 combines with J gene TRBJ2-3; no clear D. V lost 2 bases, J lost 4 bases, and 7 bases lay in between. Germline V gene data show CDR1 as PRHDT and CDR2 as FYEKMQ (reference sequence). The CDR3 contains 13 residues. The CDR3 sequence is CASSLRWADTQYF. In DNA, the CDR3 is TGTGCCAGCAGCTTAAGGTGGGCAGATACGCAGTATTTT.

The genes are TRBV7-9 and TRBJ1-1; D perhaps matches TRBD1 (6 bases). The CDR3 loop spans 13 amino acids. V lost 0 bases to trimming and J lost 6 bases, with 8 bases between them. Germline V CDR1 and CDR2: SEHNR, FQNEAQ (reference sequence). CDR3 region: CASSLAGGSEAFF. Here the CDR3 DNA reads TGTGCCAGCAGCTTAGCGGGGGGCTCTGAAGCTTTCTTT.

The chain links TRBV10-2 to TRBJ2-2; 8 bases map to TRBD2. Trimming removed 3 bases from V and 5 bases from J; junction bases left unmatched: 5. In germline, CDR1 is WSHSY, CDR2 SAAADI. This CDR3 is built from 15 residues. DNA of the CDR3: TGCGCCAGCAGTGATAGCGGGATGGGGACCGGGGAGCTGTTTTTT. This encodes CASSDSGMGTGELFF.

The gene calls are TRBV28 and TRBJ2-1, with 10 bases that match TRBD2. The CDR3 is 14 amino acids. The trim removed 7 bases at V and 8 bases at J, leaving 8 bases unmatched. Germline lookup yields CDR1 MDHEN and CDR2 SYDVKM. The DNA for the CDR3 is TGTGCCAGCAACCGGGCTAGCGGGAGTCATGAGCAGTTCTTC. This sequence encodes CASNRASGSHEQFF.

The chain joins TRBV7-6 to TRBJ2-1, with 7 bases identical to TRBD2. The CDR3 extends over 15 amino acids. In germline, CDR1 is SGHVS, CDR2 FNYEAQ. V was clipped by 3 bases and J by 5 bases; unmatched bases: 7. DNA for the CDR3: TGTGCCAGCAGCTTCCTCACTAGCGAGAACAATGAGCAGTTCTTC. Its protein product is CASSFLTSENNEQFF.

The rearrangement uses TRBV19 and TRBJ2-3; TRBD2 aligns across 8 bases. The CDR3 has 16 residues. The germline V gene has CDR1 LNHDA and CDR2 SQIVND (reference sequence). Trimming cost V 7 bases and J 6 bases; bases outside gene matches: 15. The chain's CDR3 is CASTQGSGSYIDTQYF. Here the CDR3 DNA reads TGTGCCAGTACCCAAGGGAGCGGGAGCTACATCGATACGCAGTATTTT.

The chain recombines TRBV7-2 with TRBJ2-5, with 10 bases that match TRBD2. Near its end, the DNA agrees better with TRBJ2-7, so the J call may be wrong. The length of the CDR3 is 15 residues. Germline assignment: CDR1 SGHTA and CDR2 FQGNSA. CDR3 DNA sequence: TGTGCCAGCAGTCGGAGCGGGAGGGCGTCCTACGAGCAGTACTTC. Amino acids: CASSRSGRASYEQYF.

This chain links TRBV5-5 with TRBJ1-1; a possible D gene is TRBD1 (5 bases). The ends were cut back, 4 bases at V and 0 bases at J, with 10 bases in the middle. Germline CDR1 SGHKS, CDR2 YYEKEE (reference sequence). The CDR3 spans 14 residues. This CDR3 is CASSTGPLNTEAFF. CDR3 DNA: TGTGCCAGCAGCACGGGACCCCTGAACACTGAAGCTTTCTTT.

The chain links TRBV10-3 to TRBJ2-7; D remains ambiguous. CDR3 size: 17 residues. The ends were cut back, 2 bases at V and 2 bases at J, with 19 bases in the middle. Germline assignment: CDR1 ENHRY and CDR2 SYGVKD. The CDR3 DNA sequence: TGTGCCATCAGTGAGCTCTTATCAGCCTCCGAGACCTACGAGCAGTACTTC. Residues: CAISELLSASETYEQYF.

The chain is built from TRBV2 and TRBJ1-1, with D unresolved. This CDR3 is 13 amino acids long. Germline V gives CDR1 SNHLY, CDR2 FYNNEI. V lost 4 bases and J lost 1, with 7 bases in between. CDR3 loop: CASSVYTNTEAFF. Written as DNA, the CDR3 is TGTGCCAGCAGTGTATACACGAACACTGAAGCTTTCTTT.

This clone was picked up one time. This chain joins TRBV19 and TRBJ1-2; D is uncertain. Trimming stripped 3 bases from V and 5 bases from J, with 13 bases between. The CDR3 spans 14 residues. Per germline, CDR1 LNHDA and CDR2 SQIVND (reference sequence). CDR3 nucleotides: TGTGCCAGTAGTATGCGCGCCGACTCTTATGGCTACACCTTC. This encodes CASSMRADSYGYTF.

The chain carries TRBV21-1 and TRBJ2-7. TRBV21-1 is noted as a pseudogene. CDR3 length: 13 residues. The CDR3 protein is CASSKSLMYEQYF. The CDR3 nucleotides are TGTGCCAGCAGCAAATCGCTGATGTACGAGCAGTACTTC.

The rearrangement links TRBV6-6 to TRBJ1-3; D unclear. The CDR3 is 14 residues long. V gave up 5 bases and J gave up 2 bases, with 10 bases separating them. Germline V gene lookup returns CDR1 MNHNY and CDR2 SVGAGI (reference sequence). The CDR3 bases are TGTGCCAGCAGTCCCCCCCCGGCTGGAAACACCATATATTTT. Protein sequence: CASSPPPAGNTIYF.

This chain joins TRBV11-3 and TRBJ2-6; D perhaps matches TRBD1 (6 bases). The V and J ends lost 6 bases and 0 bases respectively, with 9 bases between them. The germline V gene encodes CDR1 SGHNT and CDR2 YENEEA. This CDR3 spans 15 amino acids. CDR3 sequence reads: CASSRTASGANVLTF. CDR3 DNA: TGTGCCAGCAGTCGGACAGCCTCTGGGGCCAACGTCCTGACTTTC. The full variable domain, completed using reference TRBV11-3 and TRBJ2-6, is EAGVVQSPRYKIIEKKQPVAFWCNPISGHNTLYWYLQNLGQGPELLIRYENEEAVDDSQLPKDRFSAERLKGVDSTLKIQPAELGDSAVYLCASSRTASGANVLTFGAGSRLTVL.